This T cell receptor beta chain came from a study of OX40 agonist ivuxolimab in advanced cancers. Study at large: Patients with prior anti-PD-1, anti-PD-L1 or anti-CTLA-4 therapy were eligible; about 41% had some. Study results and limitations: In the 0.1 to 3.0 mg/kg range, CD4+ and CD8+ blood T cells had expanded clonally by week 6.

V gave up 2 bases and J gave up 5 bases; unmatched junction bases: 6. Germline V gives CDR1 SGHTA, CDR2 FQGNSA. The CDR3 spans 15 residues. Cycle 7 day 1, cycle 4 day 1, and baseline were the timepoints at which blood was sampled. A word on this clone: Antigen unknown.

Using immunoSEQ multiplex PCR, the repertoire was profiled, and TCRdb retains in-frame clones only, with some absent. The table lists some 40,000 clones, about 90% of them singletons. The TCR comes from an adult with an advanced solid tumor such as melanoma, head and neck, liver or kidney cancer. Sequencing was performed on CD4+ or CD8+ T cells sorted from blood, taken in a trial of the OX40 agonist ivuxolimab. The V call is TRBV7-2, the J call TRBJ2-1; 7 positions match TRBD2. CDR3 nucleotide sequence: TGTGCCAGCAGCTTAATGGCTAGCGGTCACAATGAGCAGTTCTTC. This sequence encodes CASSLMASGHNEQFF.